A single TCR beta chain is shown here with its context. This sample was taken from a study of cytomegalovirus exposure and HLA in healthy donors. Profiled with immunoSEQ multiplex PCR; TCRdb holds only in-frame clones, not every one. This sample has approximately 260,000 clones, with 65% to 90% found just once. The ends lost 5 bases at V and 8 bases at J; junction bases unmatched: 7. Germline lookup yields CDR1 SGHDT and CDR2 YYEEEE. CDR3 length equals 13 residues. This rearrangement joins TRBV5-6 to TRBJ2-1; 7 bases fit TRBD1. This TCR derives from a woman under 30 in good health and CMV-seronegative. Sequencing was carried out using PBMCs. The CDR3 reads CASRDRFLDEQFF. In DNA form, the CDR3 reads TGTGCCAGCAGGGACAGGTTTCTCGATGAGCAGTTCTTC. Complete variable domain (other parts from reference TRBV5-6 and TRBJ2-1): DAGVTQSPTHLIKTRGQQVTLRCSPKSGHDTVSWYQQALGQGPQFIFQYYEEEERQRGNFPDRFSGHQFPNYSSELNVNALLLGDSALYLCASRDRFLDEQFFGPGTRLTVL.